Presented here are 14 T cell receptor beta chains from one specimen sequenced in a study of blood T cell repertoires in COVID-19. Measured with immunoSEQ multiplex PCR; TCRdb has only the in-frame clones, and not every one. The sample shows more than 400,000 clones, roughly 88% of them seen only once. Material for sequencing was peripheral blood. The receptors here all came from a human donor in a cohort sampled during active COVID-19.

In nucleotides, the CDR3 is TGTGCCAGCAGCAAAGAAGCAGGGCCAGGAAACACCATATATTTT. Translation: CASSKEAGPGNTIYF. The rearrangement joins TRBV21-1 to TRBJ1-3; the listed D gene, TRBD1, was not tested against the DNA. TRBV21-1 is listed as a pseudogene. The CDR3 is 15 residues long.

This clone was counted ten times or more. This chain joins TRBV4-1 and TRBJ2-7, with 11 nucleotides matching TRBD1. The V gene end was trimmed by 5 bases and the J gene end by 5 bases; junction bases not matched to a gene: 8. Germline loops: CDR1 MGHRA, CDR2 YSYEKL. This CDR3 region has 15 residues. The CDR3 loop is CASSSPGQGGHEQYF. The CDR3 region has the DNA TGCGCCAGCAGCTCACCGGGACAGGGGGGCCACGAGCAGTACTTC.

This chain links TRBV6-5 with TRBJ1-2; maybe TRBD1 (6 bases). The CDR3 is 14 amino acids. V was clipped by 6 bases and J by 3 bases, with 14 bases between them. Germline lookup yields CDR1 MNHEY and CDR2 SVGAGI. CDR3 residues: CASSRQVRDYGYTF. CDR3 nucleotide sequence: TGTGCCAGCAGCCGACAGGTCCGTGACTATGGCTACACCTTC.

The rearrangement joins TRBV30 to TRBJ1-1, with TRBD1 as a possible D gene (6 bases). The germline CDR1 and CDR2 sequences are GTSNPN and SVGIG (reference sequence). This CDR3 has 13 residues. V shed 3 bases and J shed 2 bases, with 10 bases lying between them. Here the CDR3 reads CAWSHRVNTEAFF. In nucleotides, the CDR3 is TGTGCCTGGAGCCACAGGGTCAACACTGAAGCTTTCTTT.

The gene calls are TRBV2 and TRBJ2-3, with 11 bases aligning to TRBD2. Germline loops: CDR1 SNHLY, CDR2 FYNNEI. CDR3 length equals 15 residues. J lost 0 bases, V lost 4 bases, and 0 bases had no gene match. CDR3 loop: CASSGLAGSTDTQYF. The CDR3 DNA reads TGTGCCAGCAGTGGACTAGCGGGAAGCACAGATACGCAGTATTTT.

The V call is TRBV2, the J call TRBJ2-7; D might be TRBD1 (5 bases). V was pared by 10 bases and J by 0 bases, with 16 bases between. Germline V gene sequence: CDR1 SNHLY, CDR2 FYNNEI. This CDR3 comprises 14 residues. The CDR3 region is CATARQGTSYEQYF. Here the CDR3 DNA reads TGTGCCACCGCGCGCCAGGGAACCTCCTACGAGCAGTACTTC.

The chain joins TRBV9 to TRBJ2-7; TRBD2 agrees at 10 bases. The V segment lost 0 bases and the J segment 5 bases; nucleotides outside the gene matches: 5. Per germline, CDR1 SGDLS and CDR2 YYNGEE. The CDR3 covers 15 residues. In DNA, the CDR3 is TGTGCCAGCAGCGTAGGGGCTAGCGGGAGCAACGAGCAGTACTTC. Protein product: CASSVGASGSNEQYF.

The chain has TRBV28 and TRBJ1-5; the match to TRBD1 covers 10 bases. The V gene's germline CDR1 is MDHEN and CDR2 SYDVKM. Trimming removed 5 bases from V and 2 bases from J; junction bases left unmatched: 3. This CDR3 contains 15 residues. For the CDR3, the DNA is TGTGCCAGCAGTAGAGGGACAGGGGGCAATCAGCCCCAGCATTTT. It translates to CASSRGTGGNQPQHF.

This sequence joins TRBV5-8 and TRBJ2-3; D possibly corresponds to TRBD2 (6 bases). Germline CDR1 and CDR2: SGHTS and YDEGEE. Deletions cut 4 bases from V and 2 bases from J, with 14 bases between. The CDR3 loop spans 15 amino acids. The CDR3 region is CASSRPAGITDTQYF. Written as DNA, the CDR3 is TGTGCCAGCAGCCGTCCTGCGGGGATCACAGATACGCAGTATTTT.

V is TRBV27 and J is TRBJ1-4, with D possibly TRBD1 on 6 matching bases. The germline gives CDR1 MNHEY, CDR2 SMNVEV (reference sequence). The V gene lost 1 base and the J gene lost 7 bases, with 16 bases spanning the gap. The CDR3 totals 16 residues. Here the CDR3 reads CASSLYRLGGGEKLFF. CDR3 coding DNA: TGTGCCAGCAGTTTATATCGGCTAGGGGGGGGTGAAAAACTGTTTTTT. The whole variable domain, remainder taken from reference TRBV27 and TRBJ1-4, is EAQVTQNPRYLITVTGKKLTVTCSQNMNHEYMSWYRQDPGLGLRQIYYSMNVEVTDKGDVPEGYKVSRKEKRNFPLILESPSPNQTSLYFCASSLYRLGGGEKLFFGSGTQLSVL.

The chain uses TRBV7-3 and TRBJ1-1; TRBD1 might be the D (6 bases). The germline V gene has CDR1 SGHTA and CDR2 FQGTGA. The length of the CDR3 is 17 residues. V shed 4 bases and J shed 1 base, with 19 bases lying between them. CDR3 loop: CASSSLVGAGTNTEAFF. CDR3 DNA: TGTGCCAGCAGCTCCCTCGTGGGGGCAGGTACGAACACTGAAGCTTTCTTT.

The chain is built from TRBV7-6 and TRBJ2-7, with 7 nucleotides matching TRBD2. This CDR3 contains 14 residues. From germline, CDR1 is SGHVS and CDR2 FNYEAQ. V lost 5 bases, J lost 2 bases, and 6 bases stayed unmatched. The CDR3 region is CASSALAVAYEQYF. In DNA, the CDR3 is TGTGCCAGCAGCGCCCTAGCGGTAGCCTACGAGCAGTACTTC.

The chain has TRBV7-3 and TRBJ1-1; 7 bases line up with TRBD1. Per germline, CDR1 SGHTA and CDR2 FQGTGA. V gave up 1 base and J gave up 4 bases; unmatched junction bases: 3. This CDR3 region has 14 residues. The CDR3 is CASSLRGQFTEAFF. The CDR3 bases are TGTGCCAGCAGCTTAAGGGGACAGTTCACTGAAGCTTTCTTT.

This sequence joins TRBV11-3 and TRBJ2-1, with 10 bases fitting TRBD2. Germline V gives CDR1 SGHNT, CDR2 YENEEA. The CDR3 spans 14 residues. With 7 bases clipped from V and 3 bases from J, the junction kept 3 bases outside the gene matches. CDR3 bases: TGTGCCAGCACCAAGCGGGAGGGCTACAATGAGCAGTTCTTC. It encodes CASTKREGYNEQFF.